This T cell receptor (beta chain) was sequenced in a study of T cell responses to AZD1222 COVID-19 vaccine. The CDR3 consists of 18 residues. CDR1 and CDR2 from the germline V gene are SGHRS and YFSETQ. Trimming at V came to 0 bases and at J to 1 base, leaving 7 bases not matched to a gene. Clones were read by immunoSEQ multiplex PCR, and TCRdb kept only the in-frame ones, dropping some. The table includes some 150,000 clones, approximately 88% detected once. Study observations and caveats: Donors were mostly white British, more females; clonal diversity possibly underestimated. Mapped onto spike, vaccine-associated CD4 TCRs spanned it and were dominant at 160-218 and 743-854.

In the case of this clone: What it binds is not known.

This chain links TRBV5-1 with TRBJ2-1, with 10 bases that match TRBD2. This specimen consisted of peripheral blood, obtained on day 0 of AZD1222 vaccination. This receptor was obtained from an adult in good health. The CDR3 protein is CASSLASGGVLSYNEQFF. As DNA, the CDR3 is TGCGCCAGCAGCTTGGCGAGCGGGGGGGTCCTGTCCTACAATGAGCAGTTCTTC.